These T cell receptor beta chains were read from a single sample in a study of cytomegalovirus exposure and HLA in healthy donors. Using immunoSEQ multiplex PCR, the repertoire was profiled, and TCRdb retains in-frame clones only, with some absent. The sample lists over 250,000 clones; 65% to 90% were seen once. The sequenced sample was PBMCs. These receptor sequences come from a woman between 18 and 29 years old in good health and CMV-seronegative. Each CDR3 is given with its conserved first and last residue. D genes are given only for firm matches. Some rows mark clone size as missing; the rest say once, few, many or name a class of expanded clone.

TRBJ1-3,TRBV6-5,.,16,.,TGTGCCAGCAGTTACGGAGCGGGGTTCTCTGGAAACACCATATATTTT,CASSYGAGFSGNTIYF
TRBJ2-2,TRBV5-6,once,16,TRBD1,TGTGCCAGCAGCCTCTACGACAGGGCGAACACCGGGGAGCTGTTTTTT,CASSLYDRANTGELFF
TRBJ2-3,TRBV30,.,15,TRBD2,TGTGCCTGGAGTCCCCTAGCGGGAGTGTCAGATACGCAGTATTTT,CAWSPLAGVSDTQYF
TRBJ1-1,TRBV21-1,.,14,.,TGTGCCAGCAGCAAGTTGGGCCCGAACACTGAAGCTTTCTTT,CASSKLGPNTEAFF
TRBJ2-7,TRBV10-3,.,15,TRBD2,TGTGCCATCAGTGAGCCCCAGCGGGACTCCTACGAGCAGTACTTC,CAISEPQRDSYEQYF
TRBJ2-1,TRBV23-1,.,17,TRBD2,TGCGCCAGCAGTCCACCAGGGACTAGCGGGAACTACAATGAGCAGTTCTTC,CASSPPGTSGNYNEQFF
TRBJ2-1,TRBV6-4,few,16,TRBD2,TGTGCCAGCAGCCGCGAGGCGGGGGGCTCCTACAATGAGCAGTTCTTC,CASSREAGGSYNEQFF
TRBJ2-7,TRBV6-5,.,15,TRBD1,TGTGCCAGCTGTCCTGGACAGGATATGTGTTACGAGCAGTACTTC,CASCPGQDMCYEQYF
TRBJ2-2,TRBV4-1,.,16,.,TGCGCCAGCAGCCAAATCCCTAGCGATAACACCGGGGAGCTGTTTTTT,CASSQIPSDNTGELFF
TRBJ2-5,TRBV5-1,.,15,TRBD1,TGCGCCAGCAGCCTGAACAGGGGGACTGTAGAGACCCAGTACTTC,CASSLNRGTVETQYF
TRBJ1-2,TRBV6-5,.,14,TRBD1,TGTGCCAGCAGTTACGAGCAGGGGGGCTATGGCTACACCTTC,CASSYEQGGYGYTF
TRBJ1-2,TRBV7-6,few,13,.,TGTGCCAGCAGCTCATCAGGCGGGGATGGCTACACCTTC,CASSSSGGDGYTF
TRBJ2-5,TRBV29-1,.,12,.,TGCAGCGTAAGGACAGACCAAGAGACCCAGTACTTC,CSVRTDQETQYF
TRBJ2-3,TRBV9,.,16,TRBD2,TGTGCCAGCAGCGTCTCTAGCGGGGGGGCCCCAGATACGCAGTATTTT,CASSVSSGGAPDTQYF
TRBJ1-2,TRBV4-1,once,15,TRBD1,TGCGCCAGCAGCCTAGCTCCAGGGGGTAACTATGGCTACACCTTC,CASSLAPGGNYGYTF
TRBJ2-7,TRBV11-3,.,11,.,TGTGCCAGCGGAACAGGGAATGAGCAGTACTTC,CASGTGNEQYF
TRBJ1-1,TRBV27,.,14,TRBD1,TGTGCCAGCAGTTTCGGGACAGCGAACACTGAAGCTTTCTTT,CASSFGTANTEAFF
TRBJ1-5,TRBV27,.,12,.,TGTGCCAGCAGGGAGCGCAATCAGCCCCAGCATTTT,CASRERNQPQHF
TRBJ2-6,TRBV2,.,16,.,TGTGCCAGCAGTGGAGACACGGCCTCTGGGGCCAACGTCCTGACTTTC,CASSGDTASGANVLTF
TRBJ1-4,TRBV7-9,.,14,.,TGTGCCAGCAGCGCCGTGAGACTAAATGAAAAACTGTTTTTT,CASSAVRLNEKLFF
TRBJ1-2,TRBV28,.,14,.,TGTGCCAGCAGTTCCCAGGGGTTTGACTATGGCTACACCTTC,CASSSQGFDYGYTF
TRBJ2-3,TRBV27,.,16,TRBD2,TGTGCCAGCAGTCTTGTAGCGGGAGGAGAGACAGATACGCAGTATTTT,CASSLVAGGETDTQYF
TRBJ1-1,TRBV2,.,13,TRBD1,TGTGCCCCTGTGGGACAGGTGGGGGCTGAAGCTTTCTTT,CAPVGQVGAEAFF
TRBJ2-6,TRBV9,.,17,.,TGTGCCAGCAGCGTATCAGGGCCAAGCTCTGGGGCCAACGTCCTGACTTTC,CASSVSGPSSGANVLTF
TRBJ2-1,TRBV11-2,.,16,TRBD2,TGTGCCAGCAGTCTCGGGCTAGCGGGGGACGGCAATGAGCAGTTCTTC,CASSLGLAGDGNEQFF
TRBJ2-3,TRBV6-1,few,14,.,TGTGCCATCCGCGGGACCAATCGACCAGATACGCAGTATTTT,CAIRGTNRPDTQYF
TRBJ2-1,TRBV18,.,17,.,TGTGCCAGCTCACCATTTTACGGACAGAGCATGAACAATGAGCAGTTCTTC,CASSPFYGQSMNNEQFF
TRBJ1-2,TRBV5-4,.,13,TRBD1,TGTGCCAGCAGATGGACAGGGGCTGACGGCTACACCTTC,CASRWTGADGYTF
TRBJ1-1,TRBV5-4,.,15,TRBD1,TGTGCCAGCAGCTTAGGGCAGGGGGTTCGTGGTGAAGCTTTCTTT,CASSLGQGVRGEAFF
TRBJ2-7,TRBV4-2,.,15,.,TGTGCCAGCAGCCAAGATCTTGCCAGGGCCAACGAGCAGTACTTC,CASSQDLARANEQYF
TRBJ2-2,TRBV12-5,once,16,TRBD1,TGTGCTAGTGGTTTGGTAGGGGGCAAGTACACCGGGGAGCTGTTTTTT,CASGLVGGKYTGELFF
TRBJ1-5,TRBV30,.,15,TRBD1,TGTGCCTGGAGTGTAGGACAGGGTAGCAATCAGCCCCAGCATTTT,CAWSVGQGSNQPQHF
TRBJ2-7,TRBV5-1,once,14,.,TGCGCCAGCAGCTTGGTTCAGGGGTGGCACGAGCAGTACTTC,CASSLVQGWHEQYF
TRBJ2-7,TRBV2,.,13,.,TGTGCCAGCAGTGAGGGCAACTCGGCCGAGCAGTACTTC,CASSEGNSAEQYF
TRBJ1-3,TRBV27,.,13,.,TGTGCCAGCAGGGGGAGTTCTGGAAACACCATATATTTT,CASRGSSGNTIYF
TRBJ2-1,TRBV14,once,15,TRBD2,TGTGCCAGCAGCGGAAGCGGGGGGGGTTACAATGAGCAGTTCTTC,CASSGSGGGYNEQFF
TRBJ1-6,TRBV28,.,17,TRBD1,TGTGCCACCGAAGACAGGGGGAGTATGCCCTATAATTCACCCCTCCACTTT,CATEDRGSMPYNSPLHF
TRBJ2-1,TRBV7-6,once,18,.,TGTGCCAGCAGGCAACGCGGAGGGCCCCGGTCCCTGCAATATGAGCAGTTCTTC,CASRQRGGPRSLQYEQFF
TRBJ2-7,TRBV11-3,.,17,TRBD1,TGTGCCAGCAGCTTATACTATACCGGGACAGGGGGATACGAGCAGTACTTC,CASSLYYTGTGGYEQYF
TRBJ2-3,TRBV13,.,16,.,TGTGCCAGCATCCGCTCGAGGGATTCAGGAACAGATACGCAGTATTTT,CASIRSRDSGTDTQYF
TRBJ2-1,TRBV5-1,once,15,TRBD1,TGCGCCAGCAGCTTGGAGGGGGCTTCCTACAATGAGCAGTTCTTC,CASSLEGASYNEQFF
TRBJ2-7,TRBV7-2,.,15,TRBD1,TGTGCCAGCAGCCCCCCCGGGACAGGGGCCCACGAGCAGTACTTC,CASSPPGTGAHEQYF
TRBJ1-2,TRBV11-3,few,13,TRBD1,TGTGCCAGCAGCACAGACAGGGGGTATGGCTACACCTTC,CASSTDRGYGYTF
TRBJ2-7,TRBV5-1,.,14,.,TGCGCCAGCAGCTTTGGGGGCTATCGCTACGAGCAGTACTTC,CASSFGGYRYEQYF
TRBJ2-5,TRBV7-8,.,14,.,TGTGCCAGCAGCTTAGCACGGGTCCAAGAGACCCAGTACTTC,CASSLARVQETQYF
TRBJ1-2,TRBV5-1,few,13,.,TGCGCCAGCAGCTTTGGGCGGGACTATGGCTACACCTTC,CASSFGRDYGYTF
TRBJ1-3,TRBV29-1,.,11,.,TGCAGCGGTCGGGGTGGAAACACCATATATTTT,CSGRGGNTIYF